The sequence of this T cell receptor (beta chain) was determined in a study of technical replicates of blood from several donors. The protocol was immunoSEQ multiplex PCR, while the TCRdb copy is restricted to in-frame clones and leaves out a portion. In the table there are around 68,000 clones, 95% to 97% of which are singletons. Material: T cells isolated from PBMCs. This clonotype was sampled from a human donor in good health.

The CDR3 DNA sequence: TGTGCCAGCAGCCCCAGAACAGGGTTCGGGGAGACCCAGTACTTC. Its protein product is CASSPRTGFGETQYF. J is TRBJ2-5 and V is TRBV7-9, with TRBD1 as a possible D gene (6 bases). The CDR3 sequence is 15 residues long. V lost 5 bases and J 5 bases, leaving 18 bases between the germline ends. The germline gives CDR1 SEHNR, CDR2 FQNEAQ (reference sequence).